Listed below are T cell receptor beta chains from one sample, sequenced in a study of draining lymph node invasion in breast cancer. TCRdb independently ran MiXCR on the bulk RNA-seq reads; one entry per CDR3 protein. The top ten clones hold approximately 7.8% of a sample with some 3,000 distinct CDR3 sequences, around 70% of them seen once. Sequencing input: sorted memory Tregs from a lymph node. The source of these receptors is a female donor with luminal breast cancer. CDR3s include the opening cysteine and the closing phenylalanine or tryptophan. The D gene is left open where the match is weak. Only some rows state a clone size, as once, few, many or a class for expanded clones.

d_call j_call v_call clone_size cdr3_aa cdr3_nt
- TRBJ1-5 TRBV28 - CASSLGPLYQPQHF TGTGCCAGCAGCCTGGGACCGTTATATCAGCCCCAGCATTTT
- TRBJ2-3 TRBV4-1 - CASSPQGGDTQYF TGCGCCAGCAGCCCCCAAGGGGGGGATACGCAGTATTTT
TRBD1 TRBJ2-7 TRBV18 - CASSIHPGTGLDEQYF TGTGCCAGCTCAATTCACCCCGGGACAGGATTAGACGAGCAGTACTTC
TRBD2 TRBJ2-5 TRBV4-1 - CASSQGLAGQETQYF TGCGCCAGCAGCCAGGGACTAGCGGGGCAAGAGACCCAGTACTTC
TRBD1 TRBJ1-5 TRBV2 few CASTVDRENSNQPQHF TGTGCCAGCACCGTTGACAGGGAGAATAGCAATCAGCCCCAGCATTTT
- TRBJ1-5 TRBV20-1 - CSGGGANQPQHF TGCAGCGGGGGGGGGGCTAATCAGCCCCAGCATTTT
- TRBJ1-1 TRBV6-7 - CASSSLMRNTEAFF TGTGCCAGCAGTTCCCTGATGAGGAACACTGAAGCTTTCTTT
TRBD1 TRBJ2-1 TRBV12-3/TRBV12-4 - CASSEGQGKTMRQFF TGTGCCAGCAGTGAGGGACAGGGAAAGACAATGAGGCAGTTCTTC
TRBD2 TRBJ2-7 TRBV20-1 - CSGVGGAVSYEQYF TGCAGTGGCGTCGGGGGGGCCGTCTCCTACGAGCAGTACTTC
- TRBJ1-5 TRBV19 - CASSTGEPTGVLLSNQPQHF TGTGCCAGCTCAACTGGGGAACCTACAGGAGTGCTGTTAAGCAATCAGCCCCAGCATTTT
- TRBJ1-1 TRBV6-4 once CASSDGGRPFF TGTGCCAGCAGTGACGGGGGTAGGCCTTTCTTT
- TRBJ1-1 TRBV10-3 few CAIRGRVIGDTEAFF TGTGCCATCAGGGGGCGAGTAATAGGGGACACTGAAGCTTTCTTT
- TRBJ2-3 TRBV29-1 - CSVETRRSYTDTQYF TGCAGCGTTGAAACGAGGCGGTCTTACACAGATACGCAGTATTTT
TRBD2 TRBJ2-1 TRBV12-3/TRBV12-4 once CASGVAGAPYNEQFF TGTGCCAGCGGGGTAGCGGGGGCCCCCTACAATGAGCAGTTCTTC
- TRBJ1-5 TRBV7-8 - CASSPGDQPQHF TGTGCCAGCAGCCCGGGAGATCAGCCCCAGCATTTT
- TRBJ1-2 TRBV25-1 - CASSPGGIYGYTF TGTGCCAGCAGCCCCGGAGGGATCTATGGCTACACCTTC
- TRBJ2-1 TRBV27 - CASGRGGGNEQFF TGTGCCAGCGGCCGTGGAGGGGGCAATGAGCAGTTCTTC
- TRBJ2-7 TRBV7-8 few CASSLQGRSYEQYF TGTGCCAGCAGCTTGCAGGGGCGAAGCTACGAGCAGTACTTC
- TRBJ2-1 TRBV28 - CASSFSASWDNEQFF TGTGCCAGCAGTTTTTCAGCGAGCTGGGACAATGAGCAGTTCTTC
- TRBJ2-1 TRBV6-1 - CASSPDRASSYNEQFF TGTGCCAGCAGCCCAGACCGGGCCAGCTCCTACAATGAGCAGTTCTTC
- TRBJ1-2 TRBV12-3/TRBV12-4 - CASSLGNNLYTF TGTGCCAGCAGTTTAGGTAACAATCTCTACACCTTC
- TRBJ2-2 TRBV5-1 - CASSLADGLGKRELFF TGCGCCAGCAGCTTGGCCGACGGTTTGGGAAAGAGGGAGCTGTTTTTT
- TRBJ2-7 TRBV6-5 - CASSGPGRPRDEQYF TGTGCCAGCAGTGGTCCTGGCAGGCCCCGGGACGAGCAGTACTTC
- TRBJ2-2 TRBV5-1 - CASSLGGSAALDTGELFF TGCGCCAGCAGCTTGGGAGGCTCGGCGGCCCTGGACACCGGGGAGCTGTTTTTT
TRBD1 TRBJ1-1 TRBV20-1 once CSASSDRVNTEAFF TGCAGTGCTAGCTCTGACAGGGTTAACACTGAAGCTTTCTTT
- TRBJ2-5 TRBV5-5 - CASSPEETKYF TGTGCCAGCAGCCCGGAGGAGACCAAGTACTTC
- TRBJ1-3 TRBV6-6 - CASSYDRVYSGNTIYF TGTGCCAGCAGTTACGACCGGGTATACTCTGGAAACACCATATATTTT
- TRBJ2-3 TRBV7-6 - CASSLADATQYF TGTGCCAGCAGCTTAGCCGACGCTACGCAGTATTTT
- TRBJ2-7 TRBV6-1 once CASSTGFHEQYF TGTGCCAGCAGTACGGGGTTTCACGAGCAGTACTTC
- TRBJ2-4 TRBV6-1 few CASARTRPDIQYF TGTGCCAGCGCCCGGACCCGCCCGGACATTCAGTACTTC
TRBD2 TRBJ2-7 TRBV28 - CASSFGTTPSEQYF TGTGCCAGCAGTTTTGGGACTACCCCGTCAGAGCAGTACTTC